The 20 T cell receptor beta chains given below trace back to one sample, sequenced in a study of T cells in women clearing cervical HPV infection. Here immunoSEQ multiplex PCR was the method, and the copy in TCRdb shows in-frame clones only, minus some. The ten top clones account for roughly a tenth, within a sample of over 10,000 clones. The material sequenced was blood buffy coat. These receptors were taken from a woman between 18 and 75 years old with a cervical HPV16 infection that either progressed to CIN3+ or cleared (not recorded which).

In the case of this clone: The read stops 3 residues short of the end of the CDR3; the missing end is completed from the germline J gene. V and J are TRBV18 and TRBJ1-2; D perhaps matches TRBD1 (5 bases). Trimming pared 2 bases from V and 6 bases from J, leaving 16 bases between. Germline CDR1 reads KGHSH; CDR2 reads LQKENI. The CDR3 is 15 amino acids. This CDR3 reads CASSPGIETEDGYTF. The part of the CDR3 DNA that was read is TGTGCCAGCTCACCAGGGATAGAGACAGAAGATGGC. The full variable domain, rest sourced from reference TRBV18 and TRBJ1-2, is NAGVMQNPRHLVRRRGQEARLRCSPMKGHSHVYWYRQLPEEGLKFMVYLQKENIIDESGMPKERFSAEFPKEGPSILRIQQVVRGDSAAYFCASSPGIETEDGYTFGSGTRLTVV.

Details on this clone: The CDR3 is cut off 3 residues early in the read; its end comes from the germline J gene. The chain has TRBV20-1 and TRBJ2-7; perhaps TRBD2 as D (6 bases). The germline CDR1 and CDR2 sequences are DFQATT and SNEGSKA (reference sequence). The CDR3 contains 15 residues. V was shortened by 0 bases and J by 4 bases, with 16 bases between the two germline ends. The CDR3 here is CSARDFAGRPYEQYF. Partial CDR3 DNA: TGCAGTGCTAGAGACTTCGCGGGGAGGCCGTACGAG.

As regards this clone: Coverage ceases 3 residues before the CDR3 finishes, and the germline J gene fills in the end. The chain uses TRBV19 and TRBJ2-7; 9 positions match TRBD1. This CDR3 spans 16 amino acids. V lost 5 bases to trimming and J lost 2 bases; unmatched junction nucleotides: 10. Germline lookup yields CDR1 LNHDA and CDR2 SQIVND (reference sequence). The sequenced CDR3 bases are TGTGCCAGTAGTCCCCACTGGGGGACAGGGACCTACGAG. It translates to CASSPHWGTGTYE. The CDR3, in full, reads CASSPHWGTGTYEQYF.

Concerning this clone: The DNA ends 3 residues before the CDR3 does, and the rest of the CDR3 is filled in from the germline J gene. This chain joins TRBV10-3 and TRBJ2-7; 8 positions match TRBD1. The CDR3 totals 14 residues. Trimming took 6 bases from V and 1 from J; bases not matched to a gene: 5. Per germline, CDR1 ENHRY and CDR2 SYGVKD. The CDR3 DNA, read in part, is TGTGCCATCAGCCTGACAGGGGCTTCCTACGAG. Its protein product is CAISLTGASYE. The CDR3, in full, reads CAISLTGASYEQYF.

On this clone: The CDR3 goes on 3 residues after the read ends, and that part is filled in from the germline J gene. This rearrangement joins TRBV7-3 to TRBJ2-5; 14 bases align to TRBD2. Germline-derived CDR1 and CDR2 are SGHTA and FQGTGA. Trimming removed 5 bases from V and 5 bases from J; junction bases left unmatched: 4. This CDR3 has 15 residues. The CDR3 loop reads CASSRGLAGDETQYF. The sequenced CDR3 bases are TGTGCCAGCAGCCGGGGACTAGCGGGGGATGAGACC. Looking up the rest from reference TRBV7-3 and TRBJ2-5 gives the full variable domain: GAGVSQTPSNKVTEKGKYVELRCDPISGHTALYWYRQSLGQGPEFLIYFQGTGAADDSGLPNDRFFAVRPEGSVSTLKIQRTERGDSAVYLCASSRGLAGDETQYFGPGTRLLVL.

With respect to this clone: The read comes to an end 3 residues before the CDR3 does, leaving the germline J gene to fill in the end. This chain connects TRBV18 to TRBJ2-7, with D possibly being TRBD1 (5 bases). The CDR3 is 14 residues long. V lost 2 bases to trimming and J lost 1 base, with 9 bases between them. The germline gives CDR1 KGHSH, CDR2 LQKENI. The part of the CDR3 DNA that was read is TGTGCCAGCTCACCAGGGGCCACTTCCTACGAG. The encoded protein is CASSPGATSYE. The complete CDR3 reads CASSPGATSYEQYF.

Regarding this clone: The DNA ends 3 residues before the CDR3 does, and the rest of the CDR3 is filled in from the germline J gene. The chain joins TRBV5-6 to TRBJ2-7; TRBD2 might be the D (6 bases). Trimming removed 5 bases at V and 1 base at J, with 10 bases between. The CDR3 contains 13 residues. The germline V gene has CDR1 SGHDT and CDR2 YYEEEE. Incomplete CDR3 DNA: TGTGCCAGCAGACTCGGGGGTTCCTACGAG. Protein product: CASRLGGSYE. The whole CDR3 protein is CASRLGGSYEQYF. The complete variable domain, with remaining parts taken from reference TRBV5-6 and TRBJ2-7, reads DAGVTQSPTHLIKTRGQQVTLRCSPKSGHDTVSWYQQALGQGPQFIFQYYEEEERQRGNFPDRFSGHQFPNYSSELNVNALLLGDSALYLCASRLGGSYEQYFGPGTRLTVT.

On this clone itself: The read comes to an end 3 residues before the CDR3 does, leaving the germline J gene to fill in the end. This chain connects TRBV2 to TRBJ2-3; 13 nucleotides line up with TRBD2. This CDR3 is built from 15 residues. Germline V gene lookup returns CDR1 SNHLY and CDR2 FYNNEI. CDR3: CASSLPLAGGETQYF. CDR3 bases read: TGTGCCAGCAGCCTACCACTAGCGGGGGGGGAGACG.

Comments on this clone: The DNA ends 3 residues before the CDR3 does, and the rest of the CDR3 is filled in from the germline J gene. The rearrangement links TRBV11-2 to TRBJ2-1; 11 nucleotides match TRBD1. The germline gives CDR1 SGHAT, CDR2 FQNNGV. The CDR3 extends over 15 amino acids. V shed 3 bases and J 8 bases; nucleotides not matched to a gene: 6. The CDR3 here is CASSLGQGVLDEQFF. The sequenced part of the CDR3 DNA is TGTGCCAGCAGCTTGGGACAGGGGGTTTTAGATGAG.

This clone is called medium-sized based on its frequency. The read comes to an end 3 residues before the CDR3 does, leaving the germline J gene to fill in the end. This chain joins TRBV18 and TRBJ2-5; a possible D gene is TRBD2 (6 bases). The CDR3 spans 14 residues. Trimming cost V 0 bases and J 2 bases, with 7 bases left between them. CDR1 and CDR2 from the germline V gene are KGHSH and LQKENI. This CDR3 is CASSPPSGQETQYF. Partial CDR3 DNA: TGTGCCAGCTCACCACCTAGCGGTCAAGAGACC.

The part of the CDR3 DNA that was read is TGTGCCTGGAGTCAAGGACAAGCAACTAATGAAAAG. Its protein product is CAWSQGQATNEK. The entire CDR3 sequence reads CAWSQGQATNEKLFF. The rearrangement joins TRBV30 to TRBJ2-2, with a weak D call TRBD1 (5 bases). The CDR3 extends 3 residues past the end of the read, so its final part is completed from the germline J gene. The CDR3 has 15 amino acids. From germline, CDR1 is GTSNPN and CDR2 SVGIG (reference sequence).

To note about this clone: The read stops 3 residues short of the end of the CDR3; the missing end is completed from the germline J gene. The chain couples TRBV19 to TRBJ2-7, with D perhaps matching TRBD1 or TRBD2 (5 bases each). Trimming took 5 bases from V and 6 from J, leaving 14 bases between them. Germline-derived CDR1 and CDR2 are LNHDA and SQIVND (reference sequence). The CDR3 covers 13 residues. CDR3 in amino acids: CASSPEGRTEQYF. The CDR3 DNA, read in part, is TGTGCCAGTAGTCCCGAGGGGAGAACCGAG.

As regards this clone: The CDR3 extends 3 residues past the end of the read, so its final part is completed from the germline J gene. V usage is TRBV18 and J usage is TRBJ1-2; D remains unclear. Germline assignment: CDR1 KGHSH and CDR2 LQKENI. The CDR3 runs 12 residues. The CDR3 bases that were read are TGTGCCAGCCCAAACTACCAAGAGACC. It encodes CASPNYQET. The full CDR3 protein reads CASPNYQETYTF. Looking up the rest from reference TRBV18 and TRBJ1-2 gives the full variable domain: NAGVMQNPRHLVRRRGQEARLRCSPMKGHSHVYWYRQLPEEGLKFMVYLQKENIIDESGMPKERFSAEFPKEGPSILRIQQVVRGDSAAYFCASPNYQETYTFGSGTRLTVV.

For this clone: The CDR3 goes on 3 residues after the read ends, and that part is filled in from the germline J gene. This chain links TRBV7-9 with TRBJ1-2, with TRBD1 as a possible D gene (6 bases). The CDR3 totals 13 residues. Per germline, CDR1 SEHNR and CDR2 FQNEAQ (reference sequence). CDR3 DNA (partial): TGTGCCAGCAGCTTAGTAGGGGGAGATACC. Amino acids: CASSLVGGDT. The whole CDR3 protein is CASSLVGGDTYTF.

Points on this clone: The missing CDR3 end, 3 residues past where the read stops, is filled in from the germline J gene. V is TRBV4-2 and J is TRBJ1-5; no clear D. The CDR3 totals 15 residues. Germline V gene lookup returns CDR1 LGHNA and CDR2 YNFKEQ. V dropped 1 base and J dropped 4 bases, with 11 bases sitting between them. The sequenced part of the CDR3 DNA is TGTGCCAGCAGCCAAGGACCGGAGGGTAATCAGCCC. Translated, it gives CASSQGPEGNQP. In full, the CDR3 is CASSQGPEGNQPQHF.

As concerns this clone: Read coverage stops 3 residues before the CDR3 terminus; the germline J gene supplies the remainder. This chain connects TRBV2 to TRBJ2-7; the match to TRBD2 covers 7 bases. Per the germline V gene, CDR1 is SNHLY and CDR2 is FYNNEI. After removal of 11 bases from V and 0 bases from J, the junction contained 7 bases not matched to a gene. This CDR3 region has 13 residues. The DNA read from the CDR3 is TGTGCCGGGAGGGACTCTCGCTCCTACGAG. Protein: CAGRDSRSYE. The full CDR3 protein reads CAGRDSRSYEQYF.

In the case of this clone: The read is 3 residues too short to cover the CDR3 end, so that end is filled in from the germline J gene. V and J are TRBV18 and TRBJ1-2, with 8 positions matching TRBD1. CDR3 length equals 16 residues. Germline CDR1 is KGHSH and CDR2 is LQKENI. The CDR3 bases that were read are TGTGCCAGCTCACCCCAAGGACAGGGCACCTACAATGAC. As protein: CASSPQGQGTYND. Given in full, the CDR3 is CASSPQGQGTYNDYTF.

A word on this clone: The read gets to within 3 residues of the CDR3 end, and the germline J gene fills in the rest. The chain is built from TRBV11-2 and TRBJ1-5; the D is unclear. The V and J ends lost 1 base and 3 bases respectively, with 10 bases between them. There are 15 residues in the CDR3. CDR1 and CDR2 (germline): SGHAT, FQNNGV. Here the CDR3 reads CASSLGGRPNQPQHF. The DNA read from the CDR3 is TGTGCCAGCAGCTTAGGTGGCAGGCCCAATCAGCCC. Drawing the rest from reference TRBV11-2 and TRBJ1-5, the complete variable domain is EAGVAQSPRYKIIEKRQSVAFWCNPISGHATLYWYQQILGQGPKLLIQFQNNGVVDDSQLPKDRFSAERLKGVDSTLKIQPAKLEDSAVYLCASSLGGRPNQPQHFGDGTRLSIL.

On this clone: The read gets to within 3 residues of the CDR3 end, and the germline J gene fills in the rest. The same CDR3 arises from other DNA sequences in this sample as well. V is TRBV6-4 and J is TRBJ2-1; perhaps TRBD2 as D (7 bases). CDR3 length equals 15 residues. Germline V gene lookup returns CDR1 MRHNA and CDR2 SNTAGT. The V end was cut by 4 bases, the J end by 9 bases, with 19 bases between. Incomplete CDR3 DNA: TGTGCCAGCAGTGTCACTAGTGGGGGGGCCAGTGAG. It specifies CASSVTSGGASE. The full-length CDR3 reads as CASSVTSGGASEQFF.

Remarks on this clone: The read gets to within 3 residues of the CDR3 end, and the germline J gene fills in the rest. The chain has TRBV6-2 or TRBV6-3 and TRBJ2-3, with 9 positions matching TRBD1. Germline V lookup: CDR1 MNHEY, CDR2 SVGEGT. The CDR3 contains 17 residues. The DNA read from the CDR3 is TGTGCCAGCAGTTATCGTACAGGGGGCAGGAGCAATCAGCCG. Residues: CASSYRTGGRSNQP. The whole CDR3 protein is CASSYRTGGRSNQPQYF.